The rows below give T cell receptor beta chains drawn from one sample of a study of vaccination effects on CD4 cells after COVID-19. Sequencing was performed with immunoSEQ multiplex PCR; in TCRdb, only in-frame clones are kept and a portion is missing. The sample has about 20,000 clones; 72% are singletons. Their specific antigens are unknown. The input for sequencing was CD4+ T cells from PBMCs cultured with HCoV-NL63 spike peptides, taken after COVID-19 vaccination. The source of these receptors is a human donor who received a COVID-19 vaccine. The CDR3 runs from the conserved cysteine through the conserved F or W. The D gene is left open where the match is weak. Where a row states a size, it is once, few, many or the class of an expanded clone; other rows omit it.

size | D | J | V | length | CDR3 | DNA
NA | NA | TRBJ2-7 | TRBV3-1/TRBV3-2 | 16 | CASSQPRTARSYEQYF | TGTGCCAGCAGCCAACCGCGGACAGCCCGCTCCTACGAGCAGTACTTC
few | NA | TRBJ1-5 | TRBV3-1/TRBV3-2 | 12 | CASSHRDQPQHF | TGTGCCAGCAGCCACAGGGATCAGCCCCAGCATTTT
NA | NA | TRBJ2-7 | TRBV11-2 | 13 | CASSLSTVGEQYF | TGTGCCAGCAGCCTATCCACGGTGGGAGAGCAGTACTTC
NA | NA | TRBJ2-1 | TRBV19 | 15 | CASKSLAHSYNEQFF | TGTGCCAGTAAGTCGCTAGCGCACTCCTACAATGAGCAGTTCTTC
NA | NA | TRBJ2-5 | TRBV27 | 14 | CASSSWALQETQYF | TGTGCCAGCAGTTCTTGGGCTCTCCAAGAGACCCAGTACTTC
NA | NA | TRBJ2-7 | TRBV6-5 | 15 | CASLSPGVRPYEQYF | TGTGCCAGCTTGTCTCCAGGGGTCAGGCCCTACGAGCAGTACTTC
NA | NA | TRBJ2-1 | TRBV10-1 | 14 | CASSKAGLGNEQFF | TGCGCCAGCAGTAAGGCCGGCCTGGGCAATGAGCAGTTCTTC
NA | TRBD2 | TRBJ2-5 | TRBV27 | 15 | CASRIVSGGEETQYF | TGTGCCAGCCGGATCGTTAGCGGGGGGGAAGAGACCCAGTACTTC
NA | TRBD2 | TRBJ2-5 | TRBV4-2 | 15 | CASSQTSGVQETQYF | TGTGCCAGCAGTCAGACTAGCGGGGTCCAAGAGACCCAGTACTTC
NA | TRBD2 | TRBJ2-3 | TRBV24-1 | 16 | CATSDRSGTSTDTQYF | TGTGCCACCAGTGACCGGAGCGGGACTAGCACAGATACGCAGTATTTT
few | NA | TRBJ1-2 | TRBV6-4 | 13 | CASSESGDYGYTF | TGTGCCAGCAGTGAATCCGGGGACTATGGCTACACCTTC
NA | NA | TRBJ1-3 | TRBV18 | 14 | CASSDRSGGNTIYF | TGTGCCAGCTCGGACCGTTCGGGAGGAAACACCATATATTTT
NA | NA | TRBJ1-3 | TRBV14 | 16 | CASSSGQLLYGNTIYF | TGTGCCAGCAGCTCAGGACAGCTCCTCTATGGAAACACCATATATTTT